The next 18 T cell receptor beta chains were all read from a single sample in a study of blood T cell repertoires in COVID-19. Some clones are missing from TCRdb's copy, which holds only in-frame ones; the method was immunoSEQ multiplex PCR. The repertoire includes fewer than 140,000 clones, roughly four fifths of them detected once, and more than 13% sits in the top ten. What was sequenced was peripheral blood. These TCRs come from a woman aged 60-75 years with acute or convalescent COVID-19.

The chain recombines TRBV18 with TRBJ2-3, with 10 bases identical to TRBD1. Germline V gene data show CDR1 as KGHSH and CDR2 as LQKENI. With V trimmed by 0 bases and J by 7 bases, 4 bases remained unmatched. The CDR3 sequence is 15 residues long. The CDR3: CASSPPGQGLNTQYF. The CDR3 coding sequence is TGTGCCAGCTCACCACCGGGACAGGGGTTGAATACGCAGTATTTT.

The chain couples TRBV6-5 to TRBJ1-4; no firm D call. The CDR3 runs to 11 residues. From germline, CDR1 is MNHEY and CDR2 SVGAGI. V shed 2 bases and J shed 10 bases, with 5 bases lying between them. The CDR3 sequence is CASSYAGKLFF. As DNA, the CDR3 is TGTGCCAGCAGTTACGCGGGAAAACTGTTTTTT.

This chain connects TRBV19 to TRBJ1-5, with a tentative D call TRBD1 (5 bases). Per germline, CDR1 LNHDA and CDR2 SQIVND (reference sequence). The V and J ends lost 6 bases and 0 bases respectively, with 15 bases between them. The CDR3 contains 16 residues. CDR3 amino acids: CASSQRSGNSNQPQHF. CDR3 nucleotides: TGTGCCAGTAGCCAAAGATCAGGGAATAGCAATCAGCCCCAGCATTTT.

V usage is TRBV5-8 and J usage is TRBJ2-7, with D perhaps matching TRBD2 (5 bases). The CDR3 has 15 amino acids. Germline V gives CDR1 SGHTS, CDR2 YDEGEE. The ends were cut back, 1 base at V and 0 bases at J, with 11 bases in the middle. The CDR3 is CASSLYLGSSYEQYF. In DNA, the CDR3 is TGTGCCAGCAGCTTGTATTTGGGGAGCTCCTACGAGCAGTACTTC.

The rearrangement links TRBV2 to TRBJ1-5; the D is unclear. This CDR3 region has 13 residues. Germline CDR1 and CDR2: SNHLY and FYNNEI. The ends were cut back, 5 bases at V and 5 bases at J, with 10 bases in the middle. CDR3 sequence reads: CASSWQLDQPQHF. CDR3 bases: TGTGCCAGCAGTTGGCAGTTGGATCAGCCCCAGCATTTT. The full variable domain, its missing parts supplied by reference TRBV2 and TRBJ1-5, is EPEVTQTPSHQVTQMGQEVILRCVPISNHLYFYWYRQILGQKVEFLVSFYNNEISEKSEIFDDQFSVERPDGSNFTLKIRSTKLEDSAMYFCASSWQLDQPQHFGDGTRLSIL.

The chain combines TRBV30 with TRBJ1-2; D is unresolved. Germline V gene data show CDR1 as GTSNPN and CDR2 as SVGIG (reference sequence). The CDR3 contains 14 residues. Trimming pared 0 bases from V and 0 bases from J, leaving 8 bases between. DNA for the CDR3: TGTGCCTGGAGTGTCTTACAGACTAACTATGGCTACACCTTC. Protein sequence: CAWSVLQTNYGYTF.

This chain connects TRBV9 to TRBJ2-7; 7 bases map to TRBD1. Germline CDR1 SGDLS, CDR2 YYNGEE. Trimming cost V 3 bases and J 2 bases; bases outside gene matches: 11. There are 16 residues in the CDR3. CDR3 DNA sequence: TGTGCCAGCAGCGCGGGATACAGGGGAGCCCCCTACGAGCAGTACTTC. Its protein product is CASSAGYRGAPYEQYF.

The chain couples TRBV19 to TRBJ2-7, with D maybe TRBD1 (5 bases). This CDR3 comprises 14 residues. Germline V gives CDR1 LNHDA, CDR2 SQIVND (reference sequence). The V end lost 5 bases, the J end lost 2 bases, and 13 bases lay between the germline ends. In DNA, the CDR3 is TGTGCCAGTAGTCCAACAGGCGAACCCTACGAGCAGTACTTC. It is translated as CASSPTGEPYEQYF.

V and J are TRBV7-2 and TRBJ1-3; 7 positions match TRBD1. The germline gives CDR1 SGHTA, CDR2 FQGNSA. The junction had 8 bases not matched to a gene; V was cut back by 5 bases and J by 7 bases. This CDR3 has 14 residues. CDR3 sequence: CASSHTGEDNTIYF. The CDR3 DNA sequence: TGTGCCAGCAGCCATACAGGGGAAGATAACACCATATATTTT.

Here the CDR3 DNA reads TGTGCCAGCTCACCAAAGGGGGCTAATGAAAAACTGTTTTTT. Translating gives CASSPKGANEKLFF. The rearrangement links TRBV18 to TRBJ1-4, with a weak D call TRBD1 (6 bases). Germline CDR1 reads KGHSH; CDR2 reads LQKENI. Trimming took off 2 bases at V and 3 bases at J, with 7 bases between the two ends. This CDR3 spans 14 amino acids.

V gene TRBV11-2 combines with J gene TRBJ2-5, with no clear D. V was trimmed by 1 base and J by 3 bases, leaving 9 bases between them. Germline V CDR1 and CDR2: SGHAT, FQNNGV. The CDR3 runs 14 residues. This chain's CDR3 is CASSLAGREETQYF. CDR3 sequence (DNA): TGTGCCAGCAGCTTAGCCGGCCGGGAAGAGACCCAGTACTTC.

This rearrangement joins TRBV30 to TRBJ1-3; 10 positions agree with TRBD1. The length of the CDR3 is 14 residues. Germline CDR1 reads GTSNPN; CDR2 reads SVGIG (reference sequence). The V gene end was trimmed by 5 bases and the J gene end by 3 bases; junction bases not matched to a gene: 4. CDR3 DNA: TGTGCCTGGGGCGGGACAGGGGATGGAAACACCATATATTTT. Translation gives CAWGGTGDGNTIYF.

The chain employs TRBV12-3 or TRBV12-4 and TRBJ2-5; D is perhaps TRBD1 (6 bases). CDR3 size: 13 residues. V was clipped by 3 bases and J by 7 bases, with 12 bases between them. CDR3 residues: CASSFSYRVTQYF. CDR3 nucleotides: TGTGCCAGCAGTTTCTCGTACAGGGTGACCCAGTACTTC.

This chain joins TRBV27 and TRBJ2-5; D might be TRBD2 (7 bases). The CDR3 extends over 15 amino acids. V gave up 8 bases and J gave up 4 bases, with 20 bases separating them. The V gene's germline CDR1 is MNHEY and CDR2 SMNVEV (reference sequence). The CDR3 sequence: CASGGPGGGVETQYF. CDR3 nucleotides: TGTGCCAGCGGGGGGCCCGGCGGGGGCGTAGAGACCCAGTACTTC.

The rearrangement links TRBV10-3 to TRBJ1-5, with 7 nucleotides matching TRBD1. The CDR3 runs 13 residues. Germline-derived CDR1 and CDR2 are ENHRY and SYGVKD. V lost 10 bases and J lost 4; bases outside the gene matches: 7. In DNA form, the CDR3 reads TGTGCCACCCAGGGGGATTTGAATCAGCCCCAGCATTTT. It encodes CATQGDLNQPQHF.

This clone was seen a single time. The J gene is TRBJ1-5, the V gene TRBV28; D is uncertain. This CDR3 is 13 amino acids long. The germline CDR1 and CDR2 sequences are MDHEN and SYDVKM. V gave up 7 bases and J gave up 5 bases, with 12 bases separating them. CDR3 sequence: CASTPLKYQPQHF. The CDR3, as DNA: TGTGCCAGCACTCCTCTTAAATATCAGCCCCAGCATTTT.

The table lists this clone with a count of one. The chain combines TRBV28 with TRBJ1-5; no definite D call. V was shortened by 1 base and J by 5 bases, with 6 bases between the two germline ends. The CDR3 spans 13 residues. Germline V lookup: CDR1 MDHEN, CDR2 SYDVKM. CDR3 DNA sequence: TGTGCCAGCAGTTTATCGGGATATCAGCCCCAGCATTTT. Protein: CASSLSGYQPQHF.

V usage is TRBV11-3 and J usage is TRBJ2-1; D is ambiguous. Trimming stripped 5 bases from V and 3 bases from J, with 17 bases between. Germline CDR1 reads SGHNT; CDR2 reads YENEEA. This CDR3 has 16 amino acids. CDR3 sequence: CASSPRSGSNYNEQFF. The CDR3 nucleotides are TGTGCCAGCAGCCCGAGGTCCGGTTCTAACTACAATGAGCAGTTCTTC.